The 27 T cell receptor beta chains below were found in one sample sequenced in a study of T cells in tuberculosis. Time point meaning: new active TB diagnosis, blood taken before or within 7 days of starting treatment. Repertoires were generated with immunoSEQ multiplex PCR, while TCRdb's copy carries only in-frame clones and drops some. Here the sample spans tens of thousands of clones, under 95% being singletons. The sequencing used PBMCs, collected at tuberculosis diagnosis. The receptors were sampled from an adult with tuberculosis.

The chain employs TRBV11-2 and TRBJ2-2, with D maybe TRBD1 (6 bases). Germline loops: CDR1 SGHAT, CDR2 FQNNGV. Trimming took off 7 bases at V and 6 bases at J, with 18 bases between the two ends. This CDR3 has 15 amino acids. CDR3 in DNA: TGTGCCAGCAACATGGGGGCGGCTATGGCCGGGGAGCTGTTTTTT. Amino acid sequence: CASNMGAAMAGELFF.

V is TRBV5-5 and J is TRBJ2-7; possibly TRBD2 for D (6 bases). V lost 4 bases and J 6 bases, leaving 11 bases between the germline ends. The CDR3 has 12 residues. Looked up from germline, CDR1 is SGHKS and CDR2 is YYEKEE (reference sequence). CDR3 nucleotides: TGTGCCAGCAGCCAGACTAGTAGCGAGCAGTACGTC. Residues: CASSQTSSEQYV.

The CDR3 DNA follows: TGTGCCAGCAGCCGGGACAGCTCCAATCAGCCCCAGCATTTT. Protein: CASSRDSSNQPQHF. The chain recombines TRBV7-2 with TRBJ1-5; 7 bases align to TRBD1. CDR1 and CDR2 (germline): SGHTA, FQGNSA. This CDR3 has 14 amino acids. Trimming at V came to 5 bases and at J to 3 bases, leaving 4 bases not matched to a gene.

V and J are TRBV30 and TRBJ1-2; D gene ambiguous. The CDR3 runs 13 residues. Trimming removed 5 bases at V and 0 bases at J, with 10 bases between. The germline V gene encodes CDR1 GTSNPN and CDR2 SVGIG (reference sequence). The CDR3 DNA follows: TGTGCCTGGGGAAAAACAGCTAACTATGGCTACACCTTC. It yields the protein CAWGKTANYGYTF.

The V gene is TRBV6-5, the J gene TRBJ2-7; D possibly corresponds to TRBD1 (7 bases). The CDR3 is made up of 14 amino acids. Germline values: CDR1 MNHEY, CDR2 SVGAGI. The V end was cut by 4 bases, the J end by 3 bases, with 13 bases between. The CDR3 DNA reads TGTGCCAGCAGTTCTCGGCAGGGGGGCTACGAGCAGTACGTC. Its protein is CASSSRQGGYEQYV.

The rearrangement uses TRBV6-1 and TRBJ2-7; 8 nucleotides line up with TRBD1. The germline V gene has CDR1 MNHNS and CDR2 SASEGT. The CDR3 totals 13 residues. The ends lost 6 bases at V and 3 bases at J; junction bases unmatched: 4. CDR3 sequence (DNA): TGTGCCAGCAGGGACAGGGTGCGCTACGAGCAGTACTTC. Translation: CASRDRVRYEQYF.

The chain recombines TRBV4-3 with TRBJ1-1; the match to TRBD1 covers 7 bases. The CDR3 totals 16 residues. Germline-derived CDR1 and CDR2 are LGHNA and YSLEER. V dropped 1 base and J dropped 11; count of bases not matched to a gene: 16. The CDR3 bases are TGCGCCAGCAGCCAAGCTATGGGACAGCCCTCCGATGGTGCTTTCTTT. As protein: CASSQAMGQPSDGAFF.

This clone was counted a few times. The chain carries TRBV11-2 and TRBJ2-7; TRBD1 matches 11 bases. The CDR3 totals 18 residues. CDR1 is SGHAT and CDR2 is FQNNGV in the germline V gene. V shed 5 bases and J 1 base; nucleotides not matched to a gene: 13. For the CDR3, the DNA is TGTGCCAGCAGCGGGCGACCCGGACAGGGGGCGGGGTCCTACGAGCAGTACGTC. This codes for CASSGRPGQGAGSYEQYV.

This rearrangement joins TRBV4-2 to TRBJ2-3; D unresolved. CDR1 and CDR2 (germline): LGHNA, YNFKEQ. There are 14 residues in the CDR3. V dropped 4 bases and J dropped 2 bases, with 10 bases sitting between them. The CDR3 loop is CASSREANTDTQYF. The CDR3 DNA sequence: TGTGCCAGCAGCCGTGAGGCGAACACAGATACGCAGTATTTT.

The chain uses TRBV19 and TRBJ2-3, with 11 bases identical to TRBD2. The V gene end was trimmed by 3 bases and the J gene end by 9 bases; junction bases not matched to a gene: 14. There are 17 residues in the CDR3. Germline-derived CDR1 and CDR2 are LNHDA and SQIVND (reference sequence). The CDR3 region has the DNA TGTGCCAGTAGTATGCAGAGTAGCGGGGGGGCATCGAAGACGCAGTATTTT. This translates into CASSMQSSGGASKTQYF. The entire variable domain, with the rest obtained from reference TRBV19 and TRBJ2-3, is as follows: DGGITQSPKYLFRKEGQNVTLSCEQNLNHDAMYWYRQDPGQGLRLIYYSQIVNDFQKGDIAEGYSVSREKKESFPLTVTSAQKNPTAFYLCASSMQSSGGASKTQYFGPGTRLTVL.

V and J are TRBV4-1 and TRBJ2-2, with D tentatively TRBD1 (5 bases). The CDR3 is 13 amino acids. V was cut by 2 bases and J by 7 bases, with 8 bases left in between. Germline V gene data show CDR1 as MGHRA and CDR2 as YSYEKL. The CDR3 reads CASSQWGYGELFF. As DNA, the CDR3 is TGCGCCAGCAGCCAATGGGGCTACGGGGAGCTGTTTTTT.

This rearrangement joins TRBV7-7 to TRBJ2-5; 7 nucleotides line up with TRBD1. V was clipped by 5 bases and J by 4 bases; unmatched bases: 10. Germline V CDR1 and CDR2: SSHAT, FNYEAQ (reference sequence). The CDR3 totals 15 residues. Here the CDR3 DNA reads TGTGCCAGCAGCCCCCGCTCCGCAGGGGGAGAGACCCAGTACTTC. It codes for CASSPRSAGGETQYF.

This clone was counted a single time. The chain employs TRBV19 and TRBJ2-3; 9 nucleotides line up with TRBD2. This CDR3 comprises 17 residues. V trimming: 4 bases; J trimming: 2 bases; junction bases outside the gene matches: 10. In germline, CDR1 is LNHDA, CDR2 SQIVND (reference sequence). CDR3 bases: TGTGCCAGTAGTACCAATCCGACTAGCGGCTACACAGATACGCAGTATTTT. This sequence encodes CASSTNPTSGYTDTQYF.

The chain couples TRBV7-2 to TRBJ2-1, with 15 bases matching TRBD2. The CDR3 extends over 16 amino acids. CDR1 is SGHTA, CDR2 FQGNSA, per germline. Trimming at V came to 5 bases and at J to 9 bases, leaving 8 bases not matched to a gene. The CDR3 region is CASSIGLAGGQGEQFF. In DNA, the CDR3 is TGTGCCAGCAGCATCGGACTAGCGGGGGGGCAGGGTGAGCAGTTCTTC.

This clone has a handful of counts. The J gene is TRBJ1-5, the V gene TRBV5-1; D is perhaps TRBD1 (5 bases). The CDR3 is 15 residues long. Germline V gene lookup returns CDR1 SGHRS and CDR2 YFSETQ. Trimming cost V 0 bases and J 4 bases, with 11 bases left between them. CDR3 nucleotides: TGCGCCAGCAGCTTGGACGGGCAGGGTAATCAGCCCCAGCATTTT. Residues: CASSLDGQGNQPQHF.

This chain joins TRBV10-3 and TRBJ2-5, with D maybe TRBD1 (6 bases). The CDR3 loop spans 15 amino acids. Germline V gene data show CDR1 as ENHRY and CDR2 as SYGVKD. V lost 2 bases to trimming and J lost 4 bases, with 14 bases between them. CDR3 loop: CAISEVQGRRETQYF. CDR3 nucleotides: TGTGCCATCAGTGAGGTTCAGGGGCGAAGAGAGACCCAGTACTTC.

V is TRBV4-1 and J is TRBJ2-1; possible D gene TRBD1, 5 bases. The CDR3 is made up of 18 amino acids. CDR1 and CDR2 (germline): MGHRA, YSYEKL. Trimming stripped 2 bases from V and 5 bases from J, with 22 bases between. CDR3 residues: CASSQIGRTTALNNEQFF. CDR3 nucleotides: TGCGCCAGCAGCCAAATAGGCAGGACGACAGCGCTCAACAATGAGCAGTTCTTC.

Here the CDR3 DNA reads TGTGCCAGCAGTCGGACAGGGGAACTTTCCTACGAGCAGTACGTC. It codes for CASSRTGELSYEQYV. The chain carries TRBV2 and TRBJ2-7; 9 bases are a match to TRBD1. CDR3 length: 15 residues. In germline, CDR1 is SNHLY, CDR2 FYNNEI. The V and J ends lost 5 bases and 1 base, in that order; junction bases with no gene match: 6.

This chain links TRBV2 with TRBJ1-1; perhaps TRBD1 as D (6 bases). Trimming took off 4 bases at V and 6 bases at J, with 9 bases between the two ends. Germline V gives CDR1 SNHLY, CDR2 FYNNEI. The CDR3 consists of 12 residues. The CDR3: CASSAGVAEAFF. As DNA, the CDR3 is TGTGCCAGCAGTGCAGGGGTGGCTGAAGCTTTCTTT.

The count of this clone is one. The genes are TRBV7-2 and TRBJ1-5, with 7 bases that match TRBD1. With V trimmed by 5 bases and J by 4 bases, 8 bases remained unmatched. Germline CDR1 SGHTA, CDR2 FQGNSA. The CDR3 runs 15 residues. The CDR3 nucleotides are TGTGCCAGCAGCCCTGGGGACAGCGCAAATCAGCCCCAGCATTTT. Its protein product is CASSPGDSANQPQHF.

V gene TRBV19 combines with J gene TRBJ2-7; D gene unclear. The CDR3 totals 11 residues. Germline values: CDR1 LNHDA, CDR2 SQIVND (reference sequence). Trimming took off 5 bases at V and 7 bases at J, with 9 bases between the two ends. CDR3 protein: CASSHNREQYF. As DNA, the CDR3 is TGTGCCAGTAGTCATAACAGAGAGCAGTACTTC.

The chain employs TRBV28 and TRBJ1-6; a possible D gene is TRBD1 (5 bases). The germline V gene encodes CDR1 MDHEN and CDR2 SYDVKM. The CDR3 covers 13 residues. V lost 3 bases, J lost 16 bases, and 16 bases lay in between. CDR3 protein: CASSFGEGGALHF. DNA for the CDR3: TGTGCCAGCAGTTTCGGAGAGGGAGGGGCTCTCCACTTT. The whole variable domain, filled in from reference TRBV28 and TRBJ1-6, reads DVKVTQSSRYLVKRTGEKVFLECVQDMDHENMFWYRQDPGLGLRLIYFSYDVKMKEKGDIPEGYSVSREKKERFSLILESASTNQTSMYLCASSFGEGGALHFGNGTRLTVT.

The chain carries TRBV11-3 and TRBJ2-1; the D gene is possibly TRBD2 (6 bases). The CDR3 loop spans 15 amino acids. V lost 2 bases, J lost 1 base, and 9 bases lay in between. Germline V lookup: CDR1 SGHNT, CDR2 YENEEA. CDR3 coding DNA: TGTGCCAGCAGCTTAATGGGGGGTTCCTACAATGAGCAGTTCTTC. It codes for CASSLMGGSYNEQFF.

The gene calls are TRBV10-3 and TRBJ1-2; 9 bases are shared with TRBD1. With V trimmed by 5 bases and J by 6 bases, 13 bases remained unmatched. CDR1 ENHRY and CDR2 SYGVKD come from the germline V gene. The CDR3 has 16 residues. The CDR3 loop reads CAISRGAGRDRDGYTF. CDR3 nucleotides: TGTGCCATCAGTCGGGGGGCTGGAAGGGACAGGGATGGCTACACCTTC.

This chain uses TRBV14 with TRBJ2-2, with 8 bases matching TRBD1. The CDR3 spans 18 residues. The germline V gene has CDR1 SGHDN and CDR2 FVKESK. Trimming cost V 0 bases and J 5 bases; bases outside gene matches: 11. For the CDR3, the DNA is TGTGCCAGCAGCCAAGATTATACCCGGACAGGGCAAACCGGGGAGCTGTTTTTT. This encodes CASSQDYTRTGQTGELFF.

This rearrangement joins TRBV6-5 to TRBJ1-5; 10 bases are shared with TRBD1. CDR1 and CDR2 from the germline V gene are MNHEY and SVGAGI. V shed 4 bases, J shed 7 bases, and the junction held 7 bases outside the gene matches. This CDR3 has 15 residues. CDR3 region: CASSSDRGLEQPQHF. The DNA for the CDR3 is TGTGCCAGCAGTTCCGACAGGGGGCTAGAGCAGCCCCAGCATTTT.

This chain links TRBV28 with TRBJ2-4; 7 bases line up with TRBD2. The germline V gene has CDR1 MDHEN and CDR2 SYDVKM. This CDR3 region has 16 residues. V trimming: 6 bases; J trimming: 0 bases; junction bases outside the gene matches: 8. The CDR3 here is CASSWGGSGAKNIQYF. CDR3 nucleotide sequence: TGTGCCAGCAGCTGGGGGGGGTCGGGAGCCAAAAACATTCAGTACTTC.